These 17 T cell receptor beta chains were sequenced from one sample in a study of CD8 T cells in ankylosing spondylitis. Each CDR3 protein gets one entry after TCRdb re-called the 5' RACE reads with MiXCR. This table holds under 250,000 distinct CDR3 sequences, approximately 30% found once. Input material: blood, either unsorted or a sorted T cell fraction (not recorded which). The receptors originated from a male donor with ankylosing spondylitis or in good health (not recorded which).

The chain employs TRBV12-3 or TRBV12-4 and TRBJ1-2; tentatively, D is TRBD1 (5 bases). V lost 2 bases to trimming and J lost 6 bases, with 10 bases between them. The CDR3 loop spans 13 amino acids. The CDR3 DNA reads TGTGCCAGCAGTTTAATTAGGGGACATGGCTACACCTTC. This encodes CASSLIRGHGYTF.

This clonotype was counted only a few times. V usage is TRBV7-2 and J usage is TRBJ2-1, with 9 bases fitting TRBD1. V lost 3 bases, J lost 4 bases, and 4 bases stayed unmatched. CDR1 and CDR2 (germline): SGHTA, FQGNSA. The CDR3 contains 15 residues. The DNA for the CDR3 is TGTGCCAGCAGCTTGCAGGACAGGGGTTACAATGAGCAGTTCTTC. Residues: CASSLQDRGYNEQFF.

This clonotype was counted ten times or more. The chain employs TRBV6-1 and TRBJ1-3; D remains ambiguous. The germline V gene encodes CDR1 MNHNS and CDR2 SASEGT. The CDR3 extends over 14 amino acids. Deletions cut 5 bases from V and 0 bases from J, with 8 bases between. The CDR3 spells CASSRASSGNTIYF. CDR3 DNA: TGTGCCAGCAGTCGCGCCAGCTCTGGAAACACCATATATTTT.

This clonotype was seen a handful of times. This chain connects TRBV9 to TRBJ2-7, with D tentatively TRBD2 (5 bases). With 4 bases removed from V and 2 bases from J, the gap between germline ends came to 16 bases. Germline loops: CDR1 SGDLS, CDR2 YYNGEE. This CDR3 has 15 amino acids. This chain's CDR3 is CASSLTPDGTYEQYF. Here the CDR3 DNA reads TGTGCCAGCAGCCTCACCCCGGACGGGACCTACGAGCAGTACTTC.

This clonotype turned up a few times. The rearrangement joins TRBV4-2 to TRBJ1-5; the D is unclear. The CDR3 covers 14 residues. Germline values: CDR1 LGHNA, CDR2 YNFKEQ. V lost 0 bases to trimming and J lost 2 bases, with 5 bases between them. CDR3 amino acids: CASSQDLGNQPQHF. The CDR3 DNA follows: TGTGCCAGCAGCCAAGATCTTGGCAATCAGCCCCAGCATTTT.

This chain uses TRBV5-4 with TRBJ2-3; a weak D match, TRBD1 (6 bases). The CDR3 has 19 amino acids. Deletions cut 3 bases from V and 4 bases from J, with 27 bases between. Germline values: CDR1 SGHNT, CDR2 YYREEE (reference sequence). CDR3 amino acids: CASSSSRGRGLRGADTQYF. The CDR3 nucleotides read TGTGCCAGCAGCTCCAGTAGGGGGAGAGGGCTGAGGGGCGCAGATACGCAGTATTTT. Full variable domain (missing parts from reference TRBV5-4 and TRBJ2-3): ETGVTQSPTHLIKTRGQQVTLRCSSQSGHNTVSWYQQALGQGPQFIFQYYREEENGRGNFPPRFSGLQFPNYSSELNVNALELDDSALYLCASSSSRGRGLRGADTQYFGPGTRLTVL.

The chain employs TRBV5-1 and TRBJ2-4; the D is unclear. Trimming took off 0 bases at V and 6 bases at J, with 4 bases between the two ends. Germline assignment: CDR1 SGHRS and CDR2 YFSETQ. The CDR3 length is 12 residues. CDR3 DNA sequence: TGCGCCAGCAGCTTGGAGGGAAACATTCAGTACTTC. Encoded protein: CASSLEGNIQYF.

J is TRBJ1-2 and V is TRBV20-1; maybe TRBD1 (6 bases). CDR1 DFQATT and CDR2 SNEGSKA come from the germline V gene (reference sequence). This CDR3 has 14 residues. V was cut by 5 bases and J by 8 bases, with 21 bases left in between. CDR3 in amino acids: CSADPLPSGGGYTF. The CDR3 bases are TGCAGTGCTGACCCTCTTCCGAGCGGGGGCGGCTACACCTTC.

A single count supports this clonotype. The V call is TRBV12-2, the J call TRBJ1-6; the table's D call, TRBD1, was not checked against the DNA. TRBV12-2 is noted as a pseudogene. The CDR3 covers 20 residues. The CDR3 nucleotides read TGTGCAAGTCGCTTATGGGGGGGGAGACCGGGACACCTACTTAATTCACCCCTCCACTTT. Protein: CASRLWGGRPGHLLNSPLHF.

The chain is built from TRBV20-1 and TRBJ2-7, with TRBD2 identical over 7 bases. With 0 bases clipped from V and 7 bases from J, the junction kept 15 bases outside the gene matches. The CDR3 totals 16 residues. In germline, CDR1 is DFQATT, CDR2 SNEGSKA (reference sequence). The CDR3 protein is CSARDSTSLRGEEQYF. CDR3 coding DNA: TGCAGTGCTAGAGATTCGACTAGCCTCCGGGGGGAAGAGCAGTACTTC.

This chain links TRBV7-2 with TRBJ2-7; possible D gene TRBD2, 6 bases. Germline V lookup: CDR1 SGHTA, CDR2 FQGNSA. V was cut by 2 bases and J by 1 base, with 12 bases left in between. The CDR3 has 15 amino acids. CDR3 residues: CASSLSYGTSYEQYF. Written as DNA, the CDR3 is TGTGCCAGCAGCTTAAGTTACGGGACTTCCTACGAGCAGTACTTC.

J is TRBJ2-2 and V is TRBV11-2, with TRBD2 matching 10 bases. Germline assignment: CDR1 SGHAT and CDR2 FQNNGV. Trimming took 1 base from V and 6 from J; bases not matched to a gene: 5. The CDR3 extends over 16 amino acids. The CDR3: CASSLGFGTSAGELFF. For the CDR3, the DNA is TGTGCCAGCAGCTTAGGGTTTGGGACTAGCGCCGGGGAGCTGTTTTTT.

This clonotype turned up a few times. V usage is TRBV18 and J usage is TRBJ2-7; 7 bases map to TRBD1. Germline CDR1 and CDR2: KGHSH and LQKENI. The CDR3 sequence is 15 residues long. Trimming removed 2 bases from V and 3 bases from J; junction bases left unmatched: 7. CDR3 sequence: CASSPTGARNYEQYF. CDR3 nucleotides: TGTGCCAGCTCACCAACAGGGGCGAGGAACTACGAGCAGTACTTC.

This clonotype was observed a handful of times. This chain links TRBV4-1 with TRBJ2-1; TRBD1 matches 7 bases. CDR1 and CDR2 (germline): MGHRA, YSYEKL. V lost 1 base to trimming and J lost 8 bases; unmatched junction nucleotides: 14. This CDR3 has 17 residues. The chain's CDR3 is CASSQGGARGRLDEQFF. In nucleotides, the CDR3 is TGCGCCAGCAGCCAAGGTGGCGCCAGGGGGAGATTGGATGAGCAGTTCTTC.

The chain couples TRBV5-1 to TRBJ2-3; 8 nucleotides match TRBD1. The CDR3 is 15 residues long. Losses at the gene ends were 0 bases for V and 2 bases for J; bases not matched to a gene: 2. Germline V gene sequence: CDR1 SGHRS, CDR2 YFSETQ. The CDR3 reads CASSLEDRATDTQYF. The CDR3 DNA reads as TGCGCCAGCAGCTTGGAGGACAGGGCCACAGATACGCAGTATTTT.

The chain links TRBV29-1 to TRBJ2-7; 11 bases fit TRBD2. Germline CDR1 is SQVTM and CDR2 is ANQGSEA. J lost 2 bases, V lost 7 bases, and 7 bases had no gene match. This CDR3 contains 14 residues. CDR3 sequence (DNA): TGCAGCGCCTTGACTAGCGGGGATCCCTACGAGCAGTACTTC. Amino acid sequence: CSALTSGDPYEQYF.

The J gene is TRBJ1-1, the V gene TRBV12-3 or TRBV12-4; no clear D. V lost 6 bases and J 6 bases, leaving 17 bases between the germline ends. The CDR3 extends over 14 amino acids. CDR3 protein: CASSPPFEVAEAFF. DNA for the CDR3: TGTGCCAGCAGCCCCCCTTTTGAGGTCGCTGAAGCTTTCTTT.